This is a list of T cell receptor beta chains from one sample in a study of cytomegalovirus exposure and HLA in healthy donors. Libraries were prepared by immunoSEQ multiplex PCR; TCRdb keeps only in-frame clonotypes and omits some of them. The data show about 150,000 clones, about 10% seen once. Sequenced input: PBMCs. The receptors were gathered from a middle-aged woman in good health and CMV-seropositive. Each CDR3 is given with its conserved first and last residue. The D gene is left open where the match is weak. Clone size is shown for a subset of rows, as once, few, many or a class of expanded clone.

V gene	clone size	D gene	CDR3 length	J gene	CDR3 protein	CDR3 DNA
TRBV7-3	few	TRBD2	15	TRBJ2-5	CASSLGLAVEETQYF	TGTGCCAGCAGCTTAGGACTAGCGGTGGAAGAGACCCAGTACTTC
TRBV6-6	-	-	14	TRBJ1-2	CASSYLASQGGYTF	TGTGCCAGCAGTTACCTGGCCTCTCAGGGTGGCTACACCTTC
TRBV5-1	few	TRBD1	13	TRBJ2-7	CASSSGTGYEQYF	TGCGCCAGCAGCTCCGGGACAGGGTACGAGCAGTACTTC
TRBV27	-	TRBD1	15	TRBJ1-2	CASSLLAQGGYGYTF	TGTGCCAGCAGTTTATTGGCCCAGGGGGGCTATGGCTACACCTTC
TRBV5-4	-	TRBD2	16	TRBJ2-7	CASSTPGTTALWEQYF	TGTGCCAGCAGCACCCCCGGGACTACGGCTTTGTGGGAGCAGTACTTC
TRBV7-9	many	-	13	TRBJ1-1	CASSPQLNTEAFF	TGTGCCAGCAGCCCACAGCTGAACACTGAAGCTTTCTTT
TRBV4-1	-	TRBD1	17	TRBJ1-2	CASSQEGGGQGPSGYTF	TGCGCCAGCAGCCAAGAGGGTGGAGGACAGGGGCCGAGCGGCTACACCTTC
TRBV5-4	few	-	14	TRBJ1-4	CASSLDGSNEKLFF	TGTGCCAGCAGCTTGGATGGCAGTAATGAAAAACTGTTTTTT
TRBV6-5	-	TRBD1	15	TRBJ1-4	CASSYFRDRDEKLFF	TGTGCCAGCAGTTACTTCCGGGACAGGGACGAAAAACTGTTTTTT
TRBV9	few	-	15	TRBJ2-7	CASSVDVAGFYEQYF	TGTGCCAGCAGCGTAGACGTTGCGGGGTTCTACGAGCAGTACTTC
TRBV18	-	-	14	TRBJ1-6	CASSPQGSDSPLHF	TGTGCCAGCTCACCCCAGGGGTCCGATTCACCCCTCCACTTT
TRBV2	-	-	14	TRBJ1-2	CASSEWGEHYGYTF	TGTGCCAGCAGTGAGTGGGGGGAGCACTATGGCTACACCTTC
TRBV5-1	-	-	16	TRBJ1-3	CASSLTQLLSGNTIYF	TGCGCCAGCAGCTTAACACAGCTACTCTCTGGAAACACCATATATTTT
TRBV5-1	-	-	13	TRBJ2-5	CASSLALQETQYF	TGCGCCAGCAGCTTGGCTCTACAAGAGACCCAGTACTTC
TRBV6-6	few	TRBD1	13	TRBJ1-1	CASSPRGRGEAFF	TGTGCCAGCAGCCCCAGGGGGCGAGGTGAAGCTTTCTTT
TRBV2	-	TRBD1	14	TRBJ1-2	CASSERQGAGGYTF	TGTGCCAGCAGTGAAAGACAGGGGGCTGGAGGCTACACCTTC